The 2 T cell receptor beta chains in this list originate from one sample, sequenced in a study of cytomegalovirus exposure and HLA in healthy donors. In the PCR, 60 Vbeta and 13 Jbeta primers were used. Using immunoSEQ multiplex PCR, the repertoire was profiled, and TCRdb retains in-frame clones only, with some absent. The sample has some 150,000 clones, 82% seen once. Sequencing input: PBMCs. These receptors were collected from a woman aged 45-60 years in good health and CMV-seropositive.

For this clone: The identical CDR3 is also encoded by other nucleotide sequences in the sample. This rearrangement joins TRBV9 to TRBJ2-3; D not certain. Per germline, CDR1 SGDLS and CDR2 YYNGEE. The CDR3 totals 14 residues. Trimming removed 3 bases at V and 1 base at J, with 9 bases between. CDR3 bases: TGTGCCAGCAGCGCGGCAGGTGGCACAGATACGCAGTATTTT. Translated: CASSAAGGTDTQYF. Full variable domain (missing parts from reference TRBV9 and TRBJ2-3): DSGVTQTPKHLITATGQRVTLRCSPRSGDLSVYWYQQSLDQGLQFLIQYYNGEERAKGNILERFSAQQFPDLHSELNLSSLELGDSALYFCASSAAGGTDTQYFGPGTRLTVL.

Points on this clone: Because the CDR3's place on the DNA is in doubt, the DNA is left out and the CDR3 is given as listed by TCRdb. The V and J genes are TRBV21-1 and TRBJ1-1. TRBV21-1 is annotated as a pseudogene. The CDR3 numbers 14 amino acids, ends counted. The CDR3 spells CASSKWGDGTEAFF.